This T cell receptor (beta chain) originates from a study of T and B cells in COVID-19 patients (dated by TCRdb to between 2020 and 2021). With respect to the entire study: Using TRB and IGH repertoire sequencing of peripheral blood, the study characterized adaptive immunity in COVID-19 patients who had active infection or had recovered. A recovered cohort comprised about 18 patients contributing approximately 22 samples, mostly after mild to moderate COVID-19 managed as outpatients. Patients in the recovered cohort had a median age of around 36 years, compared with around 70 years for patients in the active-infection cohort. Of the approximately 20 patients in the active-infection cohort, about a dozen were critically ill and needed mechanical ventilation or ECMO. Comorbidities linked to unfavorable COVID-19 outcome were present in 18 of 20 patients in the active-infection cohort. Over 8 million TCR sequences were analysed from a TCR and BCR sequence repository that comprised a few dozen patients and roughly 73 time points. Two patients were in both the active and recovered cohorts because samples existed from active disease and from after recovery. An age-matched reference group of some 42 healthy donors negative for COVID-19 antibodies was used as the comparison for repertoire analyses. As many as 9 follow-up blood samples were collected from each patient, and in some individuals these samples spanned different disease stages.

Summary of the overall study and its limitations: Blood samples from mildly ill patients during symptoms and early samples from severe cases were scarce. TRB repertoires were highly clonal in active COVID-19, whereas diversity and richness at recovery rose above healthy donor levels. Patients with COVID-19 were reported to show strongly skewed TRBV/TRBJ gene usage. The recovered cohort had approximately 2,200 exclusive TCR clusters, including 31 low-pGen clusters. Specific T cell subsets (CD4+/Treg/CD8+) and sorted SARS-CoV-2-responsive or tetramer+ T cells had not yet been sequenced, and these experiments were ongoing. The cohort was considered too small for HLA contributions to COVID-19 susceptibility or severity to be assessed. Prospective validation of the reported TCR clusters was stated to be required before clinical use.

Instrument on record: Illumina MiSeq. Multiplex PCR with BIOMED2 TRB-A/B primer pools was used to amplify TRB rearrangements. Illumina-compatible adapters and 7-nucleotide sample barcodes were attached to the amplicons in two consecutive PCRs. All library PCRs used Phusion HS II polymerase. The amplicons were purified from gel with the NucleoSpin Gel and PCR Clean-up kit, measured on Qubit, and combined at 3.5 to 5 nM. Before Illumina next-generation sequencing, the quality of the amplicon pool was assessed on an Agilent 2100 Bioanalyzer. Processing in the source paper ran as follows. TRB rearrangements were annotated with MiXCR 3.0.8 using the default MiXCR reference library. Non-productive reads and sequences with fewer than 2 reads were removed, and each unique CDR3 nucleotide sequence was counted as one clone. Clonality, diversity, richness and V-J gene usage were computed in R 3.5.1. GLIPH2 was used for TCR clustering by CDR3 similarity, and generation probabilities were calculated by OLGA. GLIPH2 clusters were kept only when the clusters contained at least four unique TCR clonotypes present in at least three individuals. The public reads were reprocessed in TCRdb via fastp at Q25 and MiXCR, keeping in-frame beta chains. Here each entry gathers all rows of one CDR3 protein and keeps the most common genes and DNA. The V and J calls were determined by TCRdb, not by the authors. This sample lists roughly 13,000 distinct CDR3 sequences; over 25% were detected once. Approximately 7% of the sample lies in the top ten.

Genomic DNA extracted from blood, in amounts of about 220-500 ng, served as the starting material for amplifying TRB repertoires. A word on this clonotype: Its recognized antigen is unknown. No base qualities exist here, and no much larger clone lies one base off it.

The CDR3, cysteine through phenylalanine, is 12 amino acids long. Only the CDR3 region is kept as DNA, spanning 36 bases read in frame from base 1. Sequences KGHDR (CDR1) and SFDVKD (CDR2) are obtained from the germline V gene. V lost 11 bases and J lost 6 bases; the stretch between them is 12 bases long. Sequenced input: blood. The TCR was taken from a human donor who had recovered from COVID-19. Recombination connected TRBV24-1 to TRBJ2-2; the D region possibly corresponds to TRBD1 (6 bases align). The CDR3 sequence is CAIYTGSGELFF. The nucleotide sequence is TGTGCCATCTATACAGGGTCCGGGGAGCTGTTTTTT.